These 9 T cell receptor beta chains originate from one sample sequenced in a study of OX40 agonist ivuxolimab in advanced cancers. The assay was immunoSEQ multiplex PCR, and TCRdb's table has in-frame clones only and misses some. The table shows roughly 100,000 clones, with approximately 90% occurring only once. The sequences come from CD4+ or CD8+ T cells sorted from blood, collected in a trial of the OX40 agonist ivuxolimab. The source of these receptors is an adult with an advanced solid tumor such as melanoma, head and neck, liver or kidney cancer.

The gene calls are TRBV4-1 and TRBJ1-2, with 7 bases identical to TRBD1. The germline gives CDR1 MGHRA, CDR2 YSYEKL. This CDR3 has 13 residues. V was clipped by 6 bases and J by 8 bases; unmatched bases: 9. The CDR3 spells CASRNAGQLGYTF. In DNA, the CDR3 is TGCGCCAGCAGAAATGCGGGACAGCTCGGCTACACCTTC.

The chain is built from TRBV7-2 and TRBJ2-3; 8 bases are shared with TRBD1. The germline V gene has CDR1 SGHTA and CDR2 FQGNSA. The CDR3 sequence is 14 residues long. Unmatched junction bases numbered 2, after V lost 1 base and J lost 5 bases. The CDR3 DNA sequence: TGTGCCAGCAGCTTAGGACAGGGGAAAGATACGCAGTATTTT. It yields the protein CASSLGQGKDTQYF.

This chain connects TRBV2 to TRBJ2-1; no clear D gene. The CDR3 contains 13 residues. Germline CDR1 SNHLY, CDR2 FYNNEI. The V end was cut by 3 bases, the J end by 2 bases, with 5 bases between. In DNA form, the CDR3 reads TGTGCCAGCAGTGATCGGACCTACAATGAGCAGTTCTTC. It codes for CASSDRTYNEQFF.

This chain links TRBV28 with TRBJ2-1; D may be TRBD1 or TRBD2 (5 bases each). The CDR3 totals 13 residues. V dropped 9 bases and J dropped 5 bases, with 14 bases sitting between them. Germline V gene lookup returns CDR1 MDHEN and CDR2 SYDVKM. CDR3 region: CARLWGKDNEQFF. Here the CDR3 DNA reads TGTGCCAGGCTCTGGGGGAAGGACAATGAGCAGTTCTTC.

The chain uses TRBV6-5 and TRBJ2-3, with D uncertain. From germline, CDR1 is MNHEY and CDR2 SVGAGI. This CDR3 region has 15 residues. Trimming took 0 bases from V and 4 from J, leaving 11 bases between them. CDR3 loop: CASSYSPTGPDTQYF. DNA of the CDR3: TGTGCCAGCAGTTACTCACCCACGGGCCCAGATACGCAGTATTTT.

In DNA, the CDR3 is TGTGCCAGCAGTTTATCCCCGAACTCCTACGAGCAGTACTTC. It is translated as CASSLSPNSYEQYF. V and J are TRBV27 and TRBJ2-7; no clear D. Trimming left V 0 bases short and J 0 bases short, with 6 bases between. CDR3 length equals 14 residues. CDR1 and CDR2 from the germline V gene are MNHEY and SMNVEV (reference sequence).

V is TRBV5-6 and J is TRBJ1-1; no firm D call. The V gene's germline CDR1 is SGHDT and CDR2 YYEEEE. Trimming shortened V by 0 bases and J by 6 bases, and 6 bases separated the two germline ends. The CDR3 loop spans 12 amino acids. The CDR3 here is CASSLGHAEAFF. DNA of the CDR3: TGTGCCAGCAGCTTGGGGCACGCTGAAGCTTTCTTT.

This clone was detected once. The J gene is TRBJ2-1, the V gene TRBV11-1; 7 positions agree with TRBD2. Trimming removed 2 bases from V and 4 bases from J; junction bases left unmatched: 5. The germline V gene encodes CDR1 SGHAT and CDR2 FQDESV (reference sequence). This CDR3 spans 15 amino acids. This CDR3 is CASSLRGGAYNEQFF. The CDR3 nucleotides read TGTGCCAGCAGCTTACGCGGGGGAGCGTACAATGAGCAGTTCTTC.

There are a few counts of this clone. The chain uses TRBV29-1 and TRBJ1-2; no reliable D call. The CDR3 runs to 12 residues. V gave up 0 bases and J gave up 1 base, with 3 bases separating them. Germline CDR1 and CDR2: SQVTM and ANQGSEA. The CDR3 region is CSVEDHNYGYTF. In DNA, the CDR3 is TGCAGCGTTGAAGACCATAACTATGGCTACACCTTC.